A selection of T cell receptor beta chains follows, all from one sample in a study of metastatic and nonmetastatic thyroid tumors. From the PCR reads, TCRdb re-called clones with MiXCR. The sample shows about 45,000 clones, less than 5% of them seen only once. Sample: blood. All receptors come from a female donor with papillary thyroid cancer or a benign thyroid nodule (not recorded which). Some clones in this sample may be carry-over from other donors' samples. Both conserved end residues are part of each CDR3. Each record gives: J gene, clone size, D gene, V gene, CDR3 protein, CDR3 DNA. A D gene is named only where the DNA matches it firmly. Expanded clones are given a class, and other clones once, few, many or no size at all.

TRBJ2-1,many,TRBD2,TRBV20-1,CSARPVAGGNEQFF,TGCAGTGCTAGACCGGTAGCGGGAGGCAATGAGCAGTTCTTC
TRBJ2-1,few,TRBD2,TRBV27,CASSFGLAGGKEFF,TGTGCCAGCAGTTTTGGATTAGCGGGAGGAAAAGAGTTCTTC
TRBJ2-1,many,TRBD1,TRBV6-4,CASRETGGGNEQFF,TGTGCCAGCAGGGAGACAGGGGGCGGGAATGAGCAGTTCTTC
TRBJ2-1,NA,TRBD2,TRBV7-3,CASSFERTGGFEQFF,TGTGCCAGCAGTTTTGAGCGAACGGGGGGTTTTGAGCAGTTCTTC
TRBJ1-1,few,NA,TRBV6-5,CTSSFGVMNTEAFF,TGTACCAGCAGTTTTGGGGTCATGAACACTGAAGCTTTCTTT
TRBJ2-5,many,NA,TRBV12-5,CASGLVLSGIAREETQYF,TGTGCTAGTGGTTTGGTACTTTCCGGGATAGCGAGAGAAGAGACCCAGTACTTC
TRBJ1-1,many,NA,TRBV29-1,CSALGFGTEAFF,TGCAGCGCTTTGGGGTTCGGGACTGAAGCTTTCTTT
TRBJ2-6,many,NA,TRBV7-3,CASSLAGGFPGSGANVLTF,TGTGCCAGCAGCTTAGCCGGGGGATTCCCGGGATCTGGGGCCAACGTCCTGACTTTC
TRBJ2-1,NA,TRBD2,TRBV20-1,CSAIGTSAYNEQFF,TGCAGTGCTATAGGGACTAGCGCCTACAATGAGCAGTTCTTC
TRBJ2-3,many,NA,TRBV19,CASKQTNTDTQYF,TGTGCCAGTAAACAGACAAACACAGATACGCAGTATTTT
TRBJ2-1,many,TRBD2,TRBV20-1,CSARALPTSGGPYNEQFF,TGCAGTGCTAGAGCCCTCCCGACTAGCGGGGGTCCCTACAATGAGCAGTTCTTC
TRBJ2-3,many,TRBD1,TRBV3-1,CASSLLAEGQGTDTQYF,TGTGCCAGCAGTCTCCTAGCGGAAGGACAGGGGACAGATACGCAGTATTTT
TRBJ1-4,many,NA,TRBV9,CASSVAGGLGEKLFF,TGTGCCAGCAGCGTAGCTGGGGGGCTAGGTGAAAAACTGTTTTTT
TRBJ2-2,many,TRBD2,TRBV20-1,CSADAGTSGTGELFF,TGCAGTGCGGATGCCGGGACTAGCGGGACCGGGGAGCTGTTTTTT
TRBJ1-1,NA,NA,TRBV6-2/TRBV6-3,CASMIGVTESFF,TGTGCCAGCATGATAGGGGTCACTGAATCTTTCTTT
TRBJ1-2,NA,TRBD1,TRBV19,CASQTGGGTGGRGYTF,TGTGCCAGCCAGACAGGGGGGGGGACAGGGGGACGTGGCTACACCTTC
TRBJ2-7,many,NA,TRBV15,CATSSGSYEQYF,TGTGCCACCAGCAGTGGATCCTACGAGCAGTACTTC
TRBJ2-7,few,TRBD2,TRBV7-3,CASTSAGGYEQYF,TGTGCCAGCACCTCCGCGGGGGGGTACGAGCAGTACTTC
TRBJ1-6,many,NA,TRBV5-1,CASSLDAGSGSPLHF,TGCGCCAGCAGCTTGGATGCAGGATCGGGTTCACCCCTCCACTTT
TRBJ2-3,medium-sized,NA,TRBV6-1,CASSLSDTQYF,TGTGCCAGCAGTCTTTCGGATACGCAGTATTTT
TRBJ2-6,few,TRBD1,TRBV6-1,CASSVGTGSVANVLTF,TGTGCCAGCAGTGTAGGGACAGGCTCTGTGGCCAACGTCCTGACTTTC
TRBJ2-1,many,NA,TRBV3-1,CASSQDQRVSHNEQFF,TGTGCCAGCAGCCAAGATCAAAGGGTGTCGCACAATGAGCAGTTCTTC
TRBJ2-1,many,TRBD2,TRBV7-2,CASSLVGASGDPNEQFF,TGTGCCAGCAGCTTAGTTGGGGCTAGCGGGGACCCAAATGAGCAGTTCTTC
TRBJ2-7,many,TRBD1,TRBV10-2,CASSEPPGGSYEQYF,TGCGCCAGCAGTGAGCCCCCAGGGGGCTCCTACGAGCAGTACTTC
TRBJ1-4,many,TRBD1,TRBV5-1,CASSDRGREKLFF,TGCGCCAGCTCAGACAGGGGGAGGGAAAAACTGTTTTTT
TRBJ2-2,many,TRBD2,TRBV30,CAWSGVSGSVGELFF,TGTGCCTGGAGTGGGGTTAGCGGGAGTGTCGGGGAGCTGTTTTTT
TRBJ1-2,few,NA,TRBV5-1,CARRNSSIGYTF,TGCGCCAGGAGGAACAGTTCAATTGGCTACACCTTC
TRBJ2-7,many,NA,TRBV10-2,CASSERWDLGYEQYF,TGCGCCAGCAGTGAGAGGTGGGATCTGGGCTACGAGCAGTACTTC
TRBJ2-3,many,TRBD2,TRBV28,CASYPRAQKRERVTDTQYF,TGTGCCAGCTATCCTCGGGCCCAAAAGCGGGAGCGGGTCACAGATACGCAGTATTTT